The rows below give T cell receptor beta chains drawn from one sample of a study of T cells after yellow fever vaccination. TCRdb reprocessed the 5' RACE reads with MiXCR, giving one entry per CDR3 protein. The repertoire consists of about 630,000 distinct CDR3 sequences, with roughly an eighth occurring once and the leading ten covering 15%. The sequencing here drew on PBMCs, taken on the day of the yellow fever booster vaccination. All receptors come from a young man who received the YFV17D yellow fever vaccine. The CDR3 runs from the conserved cysteine through the conserved F or W.

TRBV14 CASSPWTRSGEQFF
TRBV5-4 CASSSAGQGLSGELFF
TRBV6-2/TRBV6-3 CASSPTSGRLRETQYF
TRBV6-2/TRBV6-3 CASAQSGETQYF
TRBV10-3 CAISPGLADTDTQYF
TRBV12-3/TRBV12-4 CASSPRRLAGDANTGELFF
TRBV10-3 CAISRDLGTGVYGYTF
TRBV11-1 CASSLDRGLAGGYNEQFF
TRBV9 CASSGYRGNYGYTF
TRBV7-8 CASSLVRRGGDNEQFF
TRBV20-1 CSARDLAHMTGELFF
TRBV29-1 CSVEDATSGFLDTQYF
TRBV30 CAWSTVSTDTQYF
TRBV20-1 CSARVRTGRVGQPQHF
TRBV2 CASRAETQYF
TRBV2 CASSGTETGELFF
TRBV28 CASSLAGTSGTQETQYF
TRBV4-2 CASSQGGRDLSYEQYF
TRBV29-1 CSVEGDREGSDTQYF
TRBV15 CATSRLTGTIYPYEQYF
TRBV5-5 CASSFATEVRYSYNEQFF
TRBV24-1 CATSDPSGDQGEQFF
TRBV5-1 CASSFSWQLGTDTQYF
TRBV5-1 CASTSSDFYNEQFF
TRBV12-3/TRBV12-4 CASSFRQELTGELFF
TRBV4-3 CASSHQDRTDTQYF
TRBV5-1 CASSSYRPNSYEQYF
TRBV7-2 CASSQDRSQEAQYF